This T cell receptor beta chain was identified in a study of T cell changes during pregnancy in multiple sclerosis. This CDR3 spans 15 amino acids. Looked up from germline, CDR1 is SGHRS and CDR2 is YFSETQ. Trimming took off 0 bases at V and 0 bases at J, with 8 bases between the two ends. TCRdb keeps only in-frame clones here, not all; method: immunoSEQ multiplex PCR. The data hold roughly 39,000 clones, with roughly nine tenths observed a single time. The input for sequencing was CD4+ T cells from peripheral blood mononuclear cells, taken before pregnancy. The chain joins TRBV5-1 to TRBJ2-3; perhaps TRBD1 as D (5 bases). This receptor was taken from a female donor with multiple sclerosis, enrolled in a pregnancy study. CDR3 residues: CASSLGTPSTDTQYF. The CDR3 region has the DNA TGCGCCAGCAGCTTGGGGACACCGAGCACAGATACGCAGTATTTT.